These T cell receptor beta chains were read from a single sample in a study of T cells in Graves' hyperthyroidism and ophthalmopathy. TCRdb called the multiplex PCR reads again in MiXCR, with one record for every CDR3 protein. This table has approximately 700,000 distinct CDR3 sequences, just under 45% appearing once. Sequencing used peripheral blood or thyroid tissue (not recorded which). The receptors were sampled from an adult man with Graves' disease, either hyperthyroidism or ophthalmopathy (not recorded which). CDR3s include the opening cysteine and the closing phenylalanine or tryptophan. The order of the fields is V gene, D gene, clone size, J gene, CDR3 protein, CDR3 DNA. A D gene is named only where the DNA matches it firmly. Clone size, where shown, is once, few, many, or a class for clones that have expanded.

V gene: TRBV7-8
D gene: .
clone size: .
J gene: TRBJ2-7
CDR3 protein: CASSRQDSSYEQYF
CDR3 DNA: TGTGCCAGCAGCCGACAGGACTCTTCCTACGAGCAGTACTTC

V gene: TRBV7-2
D gene: .
clone size: .
J gene: TRBJ1-2
CDR3 protein: CASSLVNYGHTF
CDR3 DNA: TGTGCCAGCAGCTTGGTCAACTATGGCCACACCTTC

V gene: TRBV7-9
D gene: .
clone size: few
J gene: TRBJ2-7
CDR3 protein: CASRARRDHGGDAYEQYF
CDR3 DNA: TGTGCCAGCAGAGCGAGACGGGACCACGGAGGTGATGCATACGAGCAGTACTTC

V gene: TRBV19
D gene: .
clone size: .
J gene: TRBJ1-5
CDR3 protein: CASSAHGREETQHF
CDR3 DNA: TGTGCCAGTAGTGCGCACGGCCGAGAAGAGACCCAGCATTTT

V gene: TRBV11-2
D gene: .
clone size: few
J gene: TRBJ2-6
CDR3 protein: CASSLVRGDRQFPYF
CDR3 DNA: TGTGCCAGCAGCTTAGTTCGGGGGGACAGACAATTTCCCTATTTC

V gene: TRBV20-1
D gene: .
clone size: few
J gene: TRBJ1-5
CDR3 protein: CSARLGASNQPQHF
CDR3 DNA: TGCAGTGCTAGACTTGGGGCTAGCAATCAGCCCCAGCATTTT

V gene: TRBV6-6
D gene: TRBD1
clone size: once
J gene: TRBJ2-7
CDR3 protein: CVSRPGQTTYEQYF
CDR3 DNA: TGTGTCAGCAGACCGGGACAGACTACCTACGAGCAGTACTTC

V gene: TRBV7-9
D gene: TRBD2
clone size: once
J gene: TRBJ2-5
CDR3 protein: CASVEGGPKETQYF
CDR3 DNA: TGTGCCAGCGTGGAGGGAGGGCCGAAAGAGACCCAGTACTTC

V gene: TRBV5-1
D gene: .
clone size: few
J gene: TRBJ1-5
CDR3 protein: CASSPGLGGNQPQHF
CDR3 DNA: TGCGCCAGCAGCCCGGGACTGGGGGGCAATCAGCCCCAGCATTTT

V gene: TRBV7-9
D gene: TRBD1
clone size: many
J gene: TRBJ2-6
CDR3 protein: CASSKPQGSGANVLTF
CDR3 DNA: TGTGCCAGCAGCAAACCACAGGGGTCTGGGGCCAACGTCCTGACTTTC